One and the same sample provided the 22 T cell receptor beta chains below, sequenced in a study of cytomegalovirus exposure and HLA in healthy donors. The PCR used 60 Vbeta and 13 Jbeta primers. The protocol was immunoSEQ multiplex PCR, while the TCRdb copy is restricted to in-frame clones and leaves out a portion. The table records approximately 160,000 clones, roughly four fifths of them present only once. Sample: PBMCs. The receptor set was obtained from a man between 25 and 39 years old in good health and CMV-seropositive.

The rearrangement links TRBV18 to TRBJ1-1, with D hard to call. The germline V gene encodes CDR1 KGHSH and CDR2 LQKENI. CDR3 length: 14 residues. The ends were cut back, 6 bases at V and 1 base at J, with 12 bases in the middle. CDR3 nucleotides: TGTGCCAGCTCGCCCCGAGCAGGGAACACTGAAGCTTTCTTT. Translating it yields CASSPRAGNTEAFF.

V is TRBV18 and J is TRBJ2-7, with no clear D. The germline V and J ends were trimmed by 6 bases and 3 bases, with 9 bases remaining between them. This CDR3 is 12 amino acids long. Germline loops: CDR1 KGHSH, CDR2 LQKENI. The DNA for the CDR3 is TGTGCCAGCTCTCCGAACTTCTACGAGCAGTACTTC. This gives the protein CASSPNFYEQYF.

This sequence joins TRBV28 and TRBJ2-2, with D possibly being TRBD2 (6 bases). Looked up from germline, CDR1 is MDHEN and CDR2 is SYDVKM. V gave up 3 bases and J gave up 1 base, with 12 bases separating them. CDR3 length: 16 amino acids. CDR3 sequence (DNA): TGTGCCAGCAGTTTCGGAGGGCAGCTGAACACCGGGGAGCTGTTTTTT. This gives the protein CASSFGGQLNTGELFF.

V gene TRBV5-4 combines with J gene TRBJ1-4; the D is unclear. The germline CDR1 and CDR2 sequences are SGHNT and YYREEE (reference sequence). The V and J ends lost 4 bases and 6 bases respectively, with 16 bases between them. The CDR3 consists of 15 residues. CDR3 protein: CASSPYPGGDEKLFF. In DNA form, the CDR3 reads TGTGCCAGCAGCCCCTACCCCGGAGGTGATGAAAAACTGTTTTTT.

The CDR3 sequence is CASRAPWGTGEEETQYF. The CDR3 nucleotides are TGTGCCAGCAGGGCGCCATGGGGGACAGGGGAGGAAGAGACCCAGTACTTC. This rearrangement joins TRBV6-4 to TRBJ2-5; 10 nucleotides align to TRBD1. CDR1 is MRHNA, CDR2 SNTAGT, per germline. CDR3 length: 17 amino acids. Unmatched junction bases numbered 13, after V lost 6 bases and J lost 3 bases.

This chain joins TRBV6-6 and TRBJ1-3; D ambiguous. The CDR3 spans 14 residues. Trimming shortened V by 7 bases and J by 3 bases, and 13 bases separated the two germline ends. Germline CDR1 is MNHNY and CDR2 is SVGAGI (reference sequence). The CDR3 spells CASTSLGVGNTIYF. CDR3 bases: TGTGCCAGCACCTCACTCGGGGTTGGAAACACCATATATTTT.

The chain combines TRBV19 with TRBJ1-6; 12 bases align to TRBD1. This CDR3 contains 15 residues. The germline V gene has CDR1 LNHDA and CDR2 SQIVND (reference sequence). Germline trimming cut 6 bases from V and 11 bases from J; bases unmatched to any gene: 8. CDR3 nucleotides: TGTGCCAGTAGCCCCTCCCGGGACAGGGGGCCACCCCTCCACTTT. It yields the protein CASSPSRDRGPPLHF.

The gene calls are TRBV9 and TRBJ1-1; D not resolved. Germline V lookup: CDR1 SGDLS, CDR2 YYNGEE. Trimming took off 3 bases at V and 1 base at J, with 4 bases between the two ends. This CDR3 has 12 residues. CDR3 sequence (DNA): TGTGCCAGCAGCGGTAAGAACACTGAAGCTTTCTTT. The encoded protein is CASSGKNTEAFF.

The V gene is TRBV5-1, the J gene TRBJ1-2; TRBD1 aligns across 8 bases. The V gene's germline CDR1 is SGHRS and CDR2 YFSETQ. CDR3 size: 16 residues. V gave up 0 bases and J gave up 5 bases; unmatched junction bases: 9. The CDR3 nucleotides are TGCGCCAGCAGCTTGGACTCCACAGGGGGGCTATATGGCTACACCTTC. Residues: CASSLDSTGGLYGYTF. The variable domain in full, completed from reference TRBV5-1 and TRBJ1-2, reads KAGVTQTPRYLIKTRGQQVTLSCSPISGHRSVSWYQQTPGQGLQFLFEYFSETQRNKGNFPGRFSGRQFSNSRSEMNVSTLELGDSALYLCASSLDSTGGLYGYTFGSGTRLTVV.

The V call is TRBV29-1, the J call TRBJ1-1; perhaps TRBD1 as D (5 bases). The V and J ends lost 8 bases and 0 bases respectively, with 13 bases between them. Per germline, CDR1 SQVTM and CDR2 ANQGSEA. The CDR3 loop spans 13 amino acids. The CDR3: CSTVGALNTEAFF. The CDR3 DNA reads TGCAGCACCGTTGGGGCGCTGAACACTGAAGCTTTCTTT.

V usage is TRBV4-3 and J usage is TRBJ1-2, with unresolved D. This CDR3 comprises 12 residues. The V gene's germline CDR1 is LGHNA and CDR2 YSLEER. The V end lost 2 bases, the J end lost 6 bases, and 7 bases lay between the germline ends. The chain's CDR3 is CASSQSGDGYTF. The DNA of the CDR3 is TGCGCCAGCAGCCAAAGCGGTGATGGCTACACCTTC.

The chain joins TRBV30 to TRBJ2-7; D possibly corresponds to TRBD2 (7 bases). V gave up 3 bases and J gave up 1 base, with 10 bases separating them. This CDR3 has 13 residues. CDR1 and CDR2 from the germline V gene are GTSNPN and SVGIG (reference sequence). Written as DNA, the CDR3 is TGTGCCTGGAGAGGGGGGGGATCCTACGAGCAGTACTTC. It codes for CAWRGGGSYEQYF.

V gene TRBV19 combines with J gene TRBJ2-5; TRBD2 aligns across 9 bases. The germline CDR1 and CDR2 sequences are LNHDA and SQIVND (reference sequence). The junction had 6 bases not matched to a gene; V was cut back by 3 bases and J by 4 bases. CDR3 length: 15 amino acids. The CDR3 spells CASSIGSGGRETQYF. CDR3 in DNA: TGTGCCAGTAGTATTGGAAGCGGGGGGCGAGAGACCCAGTACTTC.

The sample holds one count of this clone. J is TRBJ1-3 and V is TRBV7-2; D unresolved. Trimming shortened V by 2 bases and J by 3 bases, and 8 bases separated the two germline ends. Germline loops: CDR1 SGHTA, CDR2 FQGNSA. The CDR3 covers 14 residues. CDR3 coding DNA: TGTGCCAGCAGCTTACGAGGGAATGGAAACACCATATATTTT. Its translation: CASSLRGNGNTIYF. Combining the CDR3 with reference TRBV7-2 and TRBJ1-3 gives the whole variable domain GAGVSQSPSNKVTEKGKDVELRCDPISGHTALYWYRQSLGQGLEFLIYFQGNSAPDKSGLPSDRFSAERTGGSVSTLTIQRTQQEDSAVYLCASSLRGNGNTIYFGEGSWLTVV.

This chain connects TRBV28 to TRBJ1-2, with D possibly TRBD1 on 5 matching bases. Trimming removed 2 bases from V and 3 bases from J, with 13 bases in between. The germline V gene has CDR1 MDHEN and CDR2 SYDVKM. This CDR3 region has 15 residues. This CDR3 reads CASSLAGGGYYGYTF. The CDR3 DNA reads TGTGCCAGCAGTTTAGCCGGGGGGGGATACTATGGCTACACCTTC.

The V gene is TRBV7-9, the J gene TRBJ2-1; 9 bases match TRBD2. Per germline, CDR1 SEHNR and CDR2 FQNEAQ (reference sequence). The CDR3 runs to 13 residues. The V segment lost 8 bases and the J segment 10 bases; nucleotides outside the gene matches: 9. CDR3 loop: CASGGRGEKEQFF. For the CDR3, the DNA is TGTGCCAGCGGCGGGAGGGGCGAAAAGGAGCAGTTCTTC.

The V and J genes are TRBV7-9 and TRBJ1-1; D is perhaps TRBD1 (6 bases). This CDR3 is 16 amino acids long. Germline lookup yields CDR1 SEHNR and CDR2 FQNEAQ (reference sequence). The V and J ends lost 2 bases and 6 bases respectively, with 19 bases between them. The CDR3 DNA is TGTGCCAGCAGCTTAAGGGGGATAGGGAGCGTTGCTGAAGCTTTCTTT. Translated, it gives CASSLRGIGSVAEAFF.

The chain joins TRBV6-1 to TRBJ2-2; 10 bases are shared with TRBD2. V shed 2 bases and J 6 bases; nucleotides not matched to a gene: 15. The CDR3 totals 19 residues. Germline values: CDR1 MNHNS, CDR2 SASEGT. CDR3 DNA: TGTGCCAGCAGTGAATTCCCCGTTTTTCAGCGGGAGGGCGCCGGGGAGCTGTTTTTT. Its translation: CASSEFPVFQREGAGELFF.

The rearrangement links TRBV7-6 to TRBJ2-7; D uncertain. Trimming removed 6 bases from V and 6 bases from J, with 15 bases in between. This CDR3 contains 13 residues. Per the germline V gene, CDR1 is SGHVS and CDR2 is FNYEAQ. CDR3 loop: CASSPSLDLEQYF. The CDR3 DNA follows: TGTGCCAGCAGTCCCAGCCTAGACCTCGAGCAGTACTTC.

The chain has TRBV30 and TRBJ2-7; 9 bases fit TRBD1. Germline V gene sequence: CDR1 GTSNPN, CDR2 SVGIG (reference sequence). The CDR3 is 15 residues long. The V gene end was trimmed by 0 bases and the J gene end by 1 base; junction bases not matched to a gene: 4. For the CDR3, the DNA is TGTGCCTGGAGTGTAGCGGGACAGGGATCCTACGAGCAGTACTTC. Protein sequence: CAWSVAGQGSYEQYF.

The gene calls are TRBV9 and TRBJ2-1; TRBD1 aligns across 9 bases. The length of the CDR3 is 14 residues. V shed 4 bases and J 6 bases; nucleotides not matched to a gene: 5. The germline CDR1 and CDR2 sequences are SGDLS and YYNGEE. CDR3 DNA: TGTGCCAGCAGCACCGGGACAGGGCGCAATGAGCAGTTCTTC. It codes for CASSTGTGRNEQFF.

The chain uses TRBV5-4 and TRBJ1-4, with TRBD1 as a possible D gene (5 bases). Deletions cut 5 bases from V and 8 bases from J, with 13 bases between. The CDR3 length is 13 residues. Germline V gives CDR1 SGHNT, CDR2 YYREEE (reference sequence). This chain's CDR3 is CASSQGGREKLFF. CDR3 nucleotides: TGTGCCAGCAGTCAGGGTGGAAGGGAAAAACTGTTTTTT. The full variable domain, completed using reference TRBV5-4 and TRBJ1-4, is ETGVTQSPTHLIKTRGQQVTLRCSSQSGHNTVSWYQQALGQGPQFIFQYYREEENGRGNFPPRFSGLQFPNYSSELNVNALELDDSALYLCASSQGGREKLFFGSGTQLSVL.